The 29 T cell receptor beta chains below were found in one sample sequenced in a study of OX40 agonist ivuxolimab in advanced cancers. Repertoires were generated with immunoSEQ multiplex PCR, while TCRdb's copy carries only in-frame clones and drops some. Of about 77,000 clones in the sample, 85% to 90% are singletons; the top ten hold over 2.5%. The source material was CD4+ or CD8+ T cells sorted from blood, sampled in a trial of the OX40 agonist ivuxolimab. Source of these receptors: an adult with an advanced solid tumor such as melanoma, head and neck, liver or kidney cancer.

This chain links TRBV5-1 with TRBJ2-3; D may be TRBD1 (6 bases). Germline CDR1 is SGHRS and CDR2 is YFSETQ. This CDR3 is built from 14 residues. Between the trimmed V and J ends, which lost 0 bases and 3 bases, there was a span of 8 bases. CDR3 residues: CASSLVQGTDTQYF. CDR3 bases: TGCGCCAGCAGCTTGGTACAGGGAACAGATACGCAGTATTTT.

This clone has only one observation. The V call is TRBV6-1, the J call TRBJ1-1; 9 positions match TRBD1. The CDR3 consists of 12 residues. V lost 7 bases and J lost 5; bases outside the gene matches: 2. Germline V gene sequence: CDR1 MNHNS, CDR2 SASEGT. The CDR3 sequence: CASTGTGTEAFF. The DNA of the CDR3 is TGTGCCAGCACCGGGACAGGGACTGAAGCTTTCTTT.

The chain carries TRBV7-9 and TRBJ2-1; 8 nucleotides line up with TRBD2. CDR1 and CDR2 from the germline V gene are SEHNR and FQNEAQ (reference sequence). This CDR3 region has 14 residues. Trimming at V came to 8 bases and at J to 6 bases, leaving 9 bases not matched to a gene. The CDR3 bases are TGTGCCAGCCGGGGGACTAGGCCCCCCAATGAGCAGTTCTTC. It is translated as CASRGTRPPNEQFF.

This rearrangement joins TRBV4-2 to TRBJ1-4, with a possible D match to TRBD1 (5 bases). V was cut by 2 bases and J by 8 bases, with 6 bases left in between. Germline CDR1 and CDR2: LGHNA and YNFKEQ. The CDR3 contains 12 residues. CDR3 in amino acids: CASSQPGEKLFF. The CDR3 region has the DNA TGTGCCAGCAGCCAACCAGGGGAAAAACTGTTTTTT.

V is TRBV27 and J is TRBJ2-1; no definite D call. Trimming cost V 4 bases and J 6 bases, with 19 bases left between them. The CDR3 runs 16 residues. CDR1 and CDR2 from the germline V gene are MNHEY and SMNVEV (reference sequence). CDR3 bases: TGTGCCAGCAGTTCCAGATATGACACAGAAGGCAATGAGCAGTTCTTC. Encoded protein: CASSSRYDTEGNEQFF.

The sample holds one count of this clone. The chain employs TRBV28 and TRBJ1-4; 9 bases are a match to TRBD1. Germline V gene lookup returns CDR1 MDHEN and CDR2 SYDVKM. The CDR3 length is 14 residues. The V gene end was trimmed by 8 bases and the J gene end by 6 bases; junction bases not matched to a gene: 7. The CDR3 DNA reads TGTGCCAGCGGACAGGGGCCCGTTTATGAAAAACTGTTTTTT. As protein: CASGQGPVYEKLFF.

About this clone itself: Other DNA variants within this sample encode the same CDR3. The chain has TRBV6-5 and TRBJ2-3; D is uncertain. V lost 6 bases, J lost 5 bases, and 6 bases lay in between. CDR3 length: 11 amino acids. From germline, CDR1 is MNHEY and CDR2 SVGAGI. CDR3: CASSYGDTQYF. The CDR3 DNA sequence: TGTGCCAGCAGCTATGGAGATACGCAGTATTTT.

Details on this clone: Germline and junction disagree at one end, which may indicate a read error. The chain couples TRBV4-1 to TRBJ2-1, with a tentative D call TRBD1 (7 bases). The CDR3 is 16 amino acids. CDR1 and CDR2 from the germline V gene are MGHRA and YSYEKL. The CDR3 here is CASSQASRGAYSEQFF. The CDR3, as DNA: TGCGCCAGCAGCCAAGCCAGCAGGGGGGCTTACAGTGAGCAGTTCTTC.

The chain links TRBV7-2 to TRBJ1-3; D call uncertain. From germline, CDR1 is SGHTA and CDR2 FQGNSA. This CDR3 spans 16 amino acids. Trimming took off 2 bases at V and 0 bases at J, with 11 bases between the two ends. The CDR3 loop reads CASSLLGDPSGNTIYF. The CDR3 DNA reads TGTGCCAGCAGCTTATTAGGTGATCCCTCTGGAAACACCATATATTTT.

The gene calls are TRBV6-1 and TRBJ1-3, with D perhaps TRBD1 (6 bases). This CDR3 spans 15 amino acids. Germline CDR1 is MNHNS and CDR2 is SASEGT. V was shortened by 10 bases and J by 0 bases, with 16 bases between the two germline ends. CDR3 amino acids: CATRSGGSSGNTIYF. For the CDR3, the DNA is TGTGCCACCAGGTCCGGGGGCTCCTCTGGAAACACCATATATTTT.

The sample holds one count of this clone. This sequence joins TRBV19 and TRBJ2-5; no firm D call. The germline V gene has CDR1 LNHDA and CDR2 SQIVND (reference sequence). Trimming pared 5 bases from V and 11 bases from J, leaving 21 bases between. The CDR3 contains 14 residues. This CDR3 reads CASSLRAGPPEQYF. CDR3 DNA sequence: TGTGCCAGTAGTCTCCGGGCCGGACCGCCTGAGCAGTACTTC.

The chain couples TRBV2 to TRBJ2-1, with 12 bases aligning to TRBD2. Germline V lookup: CDR1 SNHLY, CDR2 FYNNEI. This CDR3 is built from 15 residues. J gave up 6 bases and V 4 bases, and 4 bases lay outside the gene matches. DNA of the CDR3: TGTGCCAGCAGTGGGCGGACTAGCGGGACCAATGAGCAGTTCTTC. It translates to CASSGRTSGTNEQFF.

This sequence joins TRBV6-6 and TRBJ1-2; TRBD1 aligns across 9 bases. Germline V CDR1 and CDR2: MNHNY, SVGAGI (reference sequence). The ends lost 7 bases at V and 4 bases at J; junction bases unmatched: 10. The CDR3 length is 15 residues. Here the CDR3 DNA reads TGTGCCAGCACTATGGGTCTGGGACAGGGCTATGGCTACACCTTC. It specifies CASTMGLGQGYGYTF.

The chain carries TRBV6-5 and TRBJ1-4; no firm D call. CDR1 and CDR2 (germline): MNHEY, SVGAGI. The CDR3 covers 15 residues. V lost 6 bases and J 1 base, leaving 12 bases between the germline ends. CDR3 region: CASRPSWRTNEKLFF. CDR3 sequence (DNA): TGTGCCAGCAGGCCTTCGTGGCGAACTAATGAAAAACTGTTTTTT.

The chain employs TRBV7-2 and TRBJ1-5; D is uncertain. Germline values: CDR1 SGHTA, CDR2 FQGNSA. The CDR3 runs to 14 residues. V gave up 1 base and J gave up 4 bases, with 8 bases separating them. CDR3 region: CASSLGFRNQPQHF. The CDR3 coding sequence is TGTGCCAGCAGCTTAGGATTTCGGAATCAGCCCCAGCATTTT.

V usage is TRBV5-8 and J usage is TRBJ2-1, with unresolved D. Germline CDR1 and CDR2: SGHTS and YDEGEE. The ends were cut back, 8 bases at V and 5 bases at J, with 11 bases in the middle. The CDR3 totals 12 residues. The DNA of the CDR3 is TGTGCCAGTAACCGGTGGCACAATGAGCAGTTCTTC. It encodes CASNRWHNEQFF. Together with reference TRBV5-8 and TRBJ2-1, the CDR3 gives the full variable domain: EAGVTQSPTHLIKTRGQQATLRCSPISGHTSVYWYQQALGLGLQFLLWYDEGEERNRGNFPPRFSGRQFPNYSSELNVNALELEDSALYLCASNRWHNEQFFGPGTRLTVL.

This chain joins TRBV5-1 and TRBJ1-6; D is unclear. Germline loops: CDR1 SGHRS, CDR2 YFSETQ. The CDR3 length is 13 residues. V lost 0 bases, J lost 7 bases, and 5 bases lay in between. The chain's CDR3 is CASSLETNSPLHF. DNA of the CDR3: TGCGCCAGCAGCTTGGAAACGAATTCACCCCTCCACTTT.

A single count supports this clone. This chain connects TRBV28 to TRBJ2-7; D call uncertain. This CDR3 has 13 amino acids. Germline CDR1 and CDR2: MDHEN and SYDVKM. The V gene lost 6 bases and the J gene lost 2 bases, with 11 bases spanning the gap. CDR3 sequence (DNA): TGTGCCAGCAGCCCACCTACCCCCTACGAGCAGTACTTC. It codes for CASSPPTPYEQYF.

The rearrangement uses TRBV7-2 and TRBJ2-7; 10 bases line up with TRBD1. The CDR3 has 13 residues. Germline trimming cut 6 bases from V and 7 bases from J; bases unmatched to any gene: 6. Germline V gene lookup returns CDR1 SGHTA and CDR2 FQGNSA. The CDR3 is CASSPDRGREQYF. CDR3 DNA: TGTGCCAGCAGTCCTGACAGGGGGCGGGAGCAGTACTTC.

V gene TRBV7-9 combines with J gene TRBJ1-1; maybe TRBD1 (5 bases). The CDR3 extends over 14 amino acids. Germline V gene data show CDR1 as SEHNR and CDR2 as FQNEAQ (reference sequence). Trimming removed 6 bases at V and 1 base at J, with 12 bases between. In DNA, the CDR3 is TGTGCCAGCAGTTCCCCGGGGGGGAACACTGAAGCTTTCTTT. Translated, it gives CASSSPGGNTEAFF.

This chain joins TRBV19 and TRBJ2-1, with 9 bases fitting TRBD2. CDR3 length equals 16 residues. The ends lost 3 bases at V and 8 bases at J; junction bases unmatched: 11. The germline CDR1 and CDR2 sequences are LNHDA and SQIVND (reference sequence). The CDR3 sequence: CASSMRRAGGPYEQFF. The CDR3 DNA follows: TGTGCCAGTAGTATGCGTCGCGCGGGAGGGCCGTATGAGCAGTTCTTC.

The chain is built from TRBV19 and TRBJ2-5; 10 bases are shared with TRBD2. V gave up 3 bases and J gave up 4 bases; unmatched junction bases: 8. Germline CDR1 and CDR2: LNHDA and SQIVND (reference sequence). The length of the CDR3 is 16 residues. CDR3 sequence reads: CASSIRSGRGPETQYF. In DNA form, the CDR3 reads TGTGCCAGTAGTATTCGGAGCGGGAGGGGTCCAGAGACCCAGTACTTC.

The chain has TRBV30 and TRBJ1-6; D is unclear. The CDR3 has 15 amino acids. Germline V lookup: CDR1 GTSNPN, CDR2 SVGIG (reference sequence). Between the trimmed V and J ends, which lost 0 bases and 7 bases, there was a span of 13 bases. The CDR3 nucleotides are TGTGCCTGGAGTGTTAAAGGGTATGAGAATTCACCCCTCCACTTT. Translated, it gives CAWSVKGYENSPLHF.

The rearrangement uses TRBV10-2 and TRBJ2-2; D is unclear. Germline loops: CDR1 WSHSY, CDR2 SAAADI. The CDR3 has 13 amino acids. V lost 3 bases to trimming and J lost 6 bases, with 8 bases between them. CDR3 coding DNA: TGCGCCAGCAGTGAAACAGCATCCGGGGAGCTGTTTTTT. It specifies CASSETASGELFF.

This rearrangement joins TRBV5-1 to TRBJ1-2, with 9 positions matching TRBD1. CDR1 and CDR2 (germline): SGHRS, YFSETQ. The CDR3 covers 15 residues. Trimming cost V 4 bases and J 13 bases; bases outside gene matches: 17. The CDR3 here is CASSIGGSLGTGPTF. The CDR3 region has the DNA TGCGCCAGCAGCATTGGGGGCAGCCTCGGGACAGGGCCCACCTTC.

This chain uses TRBV5-5 with TRBJ1-5, with D perhaps matching TRBD1 (6 bases). Deletions cut 3 bases from V and 0 bases from J, with 13 bases between. This CDR3 is built from 16 residues. Germline V gene sequence: CDR1 SGHKS, CDR2 YYEKEE (reference sequence). In DNA, the CDR3 is TGTGCCAGCAGCTCCAGGGGCCTCGTTAGCAATCAGCCCCAGCATTTT. This encodes CASSSRGLVSNQPQHF.

The rearrangement links TRBV21-1 to TRBJ2-1; the D call in the table, TRBD2, was not verified against the DNA. TRBV21-1 is noted as a pseudogene. The CDR3 totals 17 residues. The CDR3 spells CASSKSPLAGGHNEQFF. In DNA form, the CDR3 reads TGTGCCAGCAGCAAAAGTCCCCTAGCGGGAGGCCACAATGAGCAGTTCTTC.

The chain couples TRBV4-1 to TRBJ1-1; D is possibly TRBD1 (5 bases). From germline, CDR1 is MGHRA and CDR2 YSYEKL. There are 17 residues in the CDR3. Trimming stripped 4 bases from V and 1 base from J, with 19 bases between. This CDR3 reads CASSRSGVIKENTEAFF. The CDR3 bases are TGCGCCAGCAGCCGTTCGGGGGTTATTAAGGAGAACACTGAAGCTTTCTTT.

The chain employs TRBV19 and TRBJ1-5; 7 bases line up with TRBD1. Germline values: CDR1 LNHDA, CDR2 SQIVND (reference sequence). CDR3 length equals 14 residues. Trimming cost V 3 bases and J 5 bases; bases outside gene matches: 4. In nucleotides, the CDR3 is TGTGCCAGTAGTATGGGTACAGGGGATCAGCCCCAGCATTTT. Its translation: CASSMGTGDQPQHF.